This TCR beta chain was sequenced in a study of CD8+ T cells in alopecia areata. The CDR3 extends over 14 amino acids. The V gene lost 5 bases and the J gene lost 4 bases, with 12 bases spanning the gap. The germline V gene has CDR1 SEHNR and CDR2 FQNEAQ (reference sequence). cDNA serving as the sequencing template came from extracted, reverse transcribed RNA. Measured with immunoSEQ multiplex PCR; TCRdb has only the in-frame clones, and not every one. This sample has over 10,000 clones, with roughly 55% found just once. Alopecia areata patients provided lesional scalp punch biopsies and peripheral blood.

This chain joins TRBV7-9 and TRBJ1-3; possibly TRBD1 for D (5 bases). The clonotype was recovered from a human donor with alopecia areata. The source material was skin. The CDR3 reads CASSPGGDGNTIYF. The DNA of the CDR3 is TGTGCCAGCAGCCCCGGGGGGGACGGAAACACCATATATTTT.